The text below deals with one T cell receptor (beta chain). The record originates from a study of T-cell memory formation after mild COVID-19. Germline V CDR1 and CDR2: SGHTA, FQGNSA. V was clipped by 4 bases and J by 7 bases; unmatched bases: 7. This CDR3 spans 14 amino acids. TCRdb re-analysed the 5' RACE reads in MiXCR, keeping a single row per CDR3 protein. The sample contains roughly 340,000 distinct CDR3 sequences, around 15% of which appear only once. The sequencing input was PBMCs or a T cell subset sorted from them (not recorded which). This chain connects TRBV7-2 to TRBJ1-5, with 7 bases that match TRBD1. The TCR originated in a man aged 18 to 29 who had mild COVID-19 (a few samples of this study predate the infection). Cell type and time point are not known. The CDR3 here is CASSSRQGEQPQHF. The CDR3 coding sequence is TGTGCCAGCAGCTCGCGACAGGGAGAGCAGCCCCAGCATTTT.